The sequence of this TCR beta chain was determined in a study of T-cell reconstitution after alpha-beta-depleted transplantation in children. V lost 0 bases, J lost 0 bases, and 11 bases lay in between. The CDR3 covers 17 residues. Germline V gene sequence: CDR1 SGHTA, CDR2 FQGNSA. A TCRbeta library incorporating unique molecular identifiers was prepared. TCRdb re-called the PCR reads with MiXCR, one entry per CDR3 protein. Of 200,000 to 300,000 distinct CDR3 sequences detected, more than 20% appear once; the ten largest clones hold more than 2%. The TCR comes from a girl aged 2-10 years with Fanconi anemia, due to receive a stem cell transplant. The sample in question was PBMCs, obtained before TCRalphabeta/CD19-depleted stem cell transplant. The chain joins TRBV7-2 to TRBJ1-4; D is undetermined. The CDR3 loop reads CASSLADGRATNEKLFF. The CDR3 coding sequence is TGTGCCAGCAGCTTAGCGGATGGGCGGGCAACTAATGAAAAACTGTTTTTT.